This TCR beta chain was found in a study of neurological immune-mediated disorders. Study-wide results and limits: In HTLV-1-associated myelopathy, TCR clonal expansion was greatest, whereas multiple sclerosis had the least, falling below healthy controls. None of the features examined (clinical or MRI) was associated with the multiple sclerosis repertoire cluster.

This clonotype was observed a few times. Its antigen remains unknown. One end of the junction fails to match germline, which may point to a read error. The V gene's germline CDR1 is ENHRY and CDR2 SYGVKD. This CDR3 is built from 12 residues. The cDNA was synthesized by means of template-switch 5'RACE, which was carried out with 10-nucleotide random UMIs. Over 190 million TCR-beta sequences from 15-18 subjects came out of each sequencing run. MiXCR, run by TCRdb on the 5' RACE reads, gives a single entry per CDR3 protein. The sample lists 80,000 to 85,000 distinct CDR3 sequences, approximately 2.8% seen once, with roughly 1.2% in the top ten.

The chain links TRBV10-3 to TRBJ1-1, with a possible D match to TRBD1 (5 bases). Sample: PBMCs. This TCR came from a woman in her 30s with multiple sclerosis. Here the CDR3 reads CDISTDGGEAFF. CDR3 in DNA: TGTGACATCTCCACTGACGGGGGTGAAGCTTTCTTT.